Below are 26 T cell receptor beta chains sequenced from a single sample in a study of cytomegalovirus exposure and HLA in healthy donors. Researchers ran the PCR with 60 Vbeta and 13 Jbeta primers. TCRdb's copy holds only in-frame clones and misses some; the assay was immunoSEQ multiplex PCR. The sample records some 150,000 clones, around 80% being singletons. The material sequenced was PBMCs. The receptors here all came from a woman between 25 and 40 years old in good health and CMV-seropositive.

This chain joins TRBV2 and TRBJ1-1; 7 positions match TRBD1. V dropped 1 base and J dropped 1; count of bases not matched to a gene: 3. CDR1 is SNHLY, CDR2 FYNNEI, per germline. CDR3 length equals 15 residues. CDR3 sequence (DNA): TGTGCCAGCAGTGAAGTTACAGGGGCGAACACTGAAGCTTTCTTT. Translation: CASSEVTGANTEAFF.

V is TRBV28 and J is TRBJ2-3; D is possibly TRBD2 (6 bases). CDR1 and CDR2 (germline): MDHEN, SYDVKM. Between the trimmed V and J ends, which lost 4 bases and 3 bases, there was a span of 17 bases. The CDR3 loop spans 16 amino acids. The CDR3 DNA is TGTGCCAGCAGTTCTCCCGGGACTTTCGTAACAGATACGCAGTATTTT. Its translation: CASSSPGTFVTDTQYF. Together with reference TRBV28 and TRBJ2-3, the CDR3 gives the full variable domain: DVKVTQSSRYLVKRTGEKVFLECVQDMDHENMFWYRQDPGLGLRLIYFSYDVKMKEKGDIPEGYSVSREKKERFSLILESASTNQTSMYLCASSSPGTFVTDTQYFGPGTRLTVL.

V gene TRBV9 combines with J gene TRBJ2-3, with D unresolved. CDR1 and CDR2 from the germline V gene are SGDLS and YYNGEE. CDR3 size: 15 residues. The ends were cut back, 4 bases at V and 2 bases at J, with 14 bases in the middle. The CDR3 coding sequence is TGTGCCAGCAGCTTTCGGCCAGACTCCACAGATACGCAGTATTTT. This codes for CASSFRPDSTDTQYF.

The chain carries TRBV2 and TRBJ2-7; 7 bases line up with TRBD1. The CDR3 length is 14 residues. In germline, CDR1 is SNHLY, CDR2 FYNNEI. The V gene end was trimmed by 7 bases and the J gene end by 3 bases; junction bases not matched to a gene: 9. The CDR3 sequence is CASTTRQGNYEQYF. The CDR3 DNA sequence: TGTGCCAGCACCACCAGACAGGGAAACTACGAGCAGTACTTC. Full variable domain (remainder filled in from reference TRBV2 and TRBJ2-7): EPEVTQTPSHQVTQMGQEVILRCVPISNHLYFYWYRQILGQKVEFLVSFYNNEISEKSEIFDDQFSVERPDGSNFTLKIRSTKLEDSAMYFCASTTRQGNYEQYFGPGTRLTVT.

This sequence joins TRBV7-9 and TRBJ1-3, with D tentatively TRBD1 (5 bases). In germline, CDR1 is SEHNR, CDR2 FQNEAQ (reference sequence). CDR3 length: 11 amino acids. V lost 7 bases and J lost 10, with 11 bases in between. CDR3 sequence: CASTQGRTIYF. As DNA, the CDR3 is TGTGCCAGCACCCAGGGTCGGACCATATATTTT.

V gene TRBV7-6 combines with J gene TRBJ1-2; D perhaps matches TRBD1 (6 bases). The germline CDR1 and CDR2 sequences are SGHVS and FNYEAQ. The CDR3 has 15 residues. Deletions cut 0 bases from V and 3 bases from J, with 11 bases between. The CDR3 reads CASSLAPGGDYGYTF. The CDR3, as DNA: TGTGCCAGCAGCTTAGCCCCGGGGGGCGACTATGGCTACACCTTC.

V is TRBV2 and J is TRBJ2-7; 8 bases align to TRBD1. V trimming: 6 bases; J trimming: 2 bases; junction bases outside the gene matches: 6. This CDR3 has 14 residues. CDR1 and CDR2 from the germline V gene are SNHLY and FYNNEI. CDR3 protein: CASRRDRPTYEQYF. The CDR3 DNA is TGTGCCAGCAGGAGGGACAGGCCCACCTACGAGCAGTACTTC.

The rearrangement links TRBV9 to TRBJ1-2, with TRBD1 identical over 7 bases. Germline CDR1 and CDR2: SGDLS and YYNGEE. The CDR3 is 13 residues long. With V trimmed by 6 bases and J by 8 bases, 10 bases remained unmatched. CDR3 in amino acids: CASTPTGINGYTF. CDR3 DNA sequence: TGTGCCAGCACCCCGACAGGGATAAACGGCTACACCTTC. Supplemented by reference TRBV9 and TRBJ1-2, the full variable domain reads DSGVTQTPKHLITATGQRVTLRCSPRSGDLSVYWYQQSLDQGLQFLIQYYNGEERAKGNILERFSAQQFPDLHSELNLSSLELGDSALYFCASTPTGINGYTFGSGTRLTVV.

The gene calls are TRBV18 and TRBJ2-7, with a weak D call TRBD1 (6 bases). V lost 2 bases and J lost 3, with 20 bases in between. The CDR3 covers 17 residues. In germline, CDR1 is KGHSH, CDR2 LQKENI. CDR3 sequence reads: CASSPEQIRGKGYEQYF. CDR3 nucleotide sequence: TGTGCCAGCTCACCAGAACAAATCAGGGGCAAGGGCTACGAGCAGTACTTC.

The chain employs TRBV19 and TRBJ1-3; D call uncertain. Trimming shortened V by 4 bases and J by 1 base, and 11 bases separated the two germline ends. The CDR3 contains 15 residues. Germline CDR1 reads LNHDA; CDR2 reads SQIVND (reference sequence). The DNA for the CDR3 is TGTGCCAGTAGTACTCTCGAGGAATCTGGAAACACCATATATTTT. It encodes CASSTLEESGNTIYF.

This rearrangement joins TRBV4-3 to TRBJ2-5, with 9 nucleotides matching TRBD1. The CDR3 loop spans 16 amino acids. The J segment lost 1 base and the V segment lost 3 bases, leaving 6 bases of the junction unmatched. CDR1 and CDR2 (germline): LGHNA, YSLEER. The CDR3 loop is CASSQRTGEIQETQYF. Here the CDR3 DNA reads TGCGCCAGCAGCCAGAGGACAGGGGAAATCCAAGAGACCCAGTACTTC.

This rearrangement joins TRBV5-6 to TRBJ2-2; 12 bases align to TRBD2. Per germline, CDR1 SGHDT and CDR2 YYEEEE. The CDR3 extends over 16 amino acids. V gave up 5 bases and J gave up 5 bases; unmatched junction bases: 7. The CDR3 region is CASSSSGGASTGELFF. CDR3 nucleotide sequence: TGTGCCAGCAGTTCTAGCGGGGGGGCCTCGACCGGGGAGCTGTTTTTT.

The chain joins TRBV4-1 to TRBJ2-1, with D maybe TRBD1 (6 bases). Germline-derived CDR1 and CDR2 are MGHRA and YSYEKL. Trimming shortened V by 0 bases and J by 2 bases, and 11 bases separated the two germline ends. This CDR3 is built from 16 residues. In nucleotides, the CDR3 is TGCGCCAGCAGCCAAGAACACGACAGGACCTACAATGAGCAGTTCTTC. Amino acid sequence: CASSQEHDRTYNEQFF.

The CDR3 region has the DNA TGTGCCAGCAGCTCCGCTCCCGAGTCACCCCTCCACTTT. Translating gives CASSSAPESPLHF. The chain joins TRBV7-2 to TRBJ1-6; D remains unclear. The CDR3 runs 13 residues. V lost 4 bases, J lost 10 bases, and 11 bases lay in between. CDR1 is SGHTA and CDR2 is FQGNSA in the germline V gene.

The DNA of the CDR3 is TGTGCCAGCAGCCCGGGACACCCCACAGATACGCAGTATTTT. The encoded protein is CASSPGHPTDTQYF. V and J are TRBV25-1 and TRBJ2-3; D is perhaps TRBD1 (6 bases). CDR3 length: 14 amino acids. The V end lost 6 bases, the J end lost 2 bases, and 12 bases lay between the germline ends. Germline values: CDR1 MGHDK, CDR2 SYGVNS.

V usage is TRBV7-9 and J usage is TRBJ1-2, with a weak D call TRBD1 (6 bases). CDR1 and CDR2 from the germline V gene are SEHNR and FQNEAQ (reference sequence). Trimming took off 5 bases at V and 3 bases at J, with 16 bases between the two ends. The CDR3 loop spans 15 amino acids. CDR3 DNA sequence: TGTGCCAGCAGCCAGACCCTGGGGGGGCACTATGGCTACACCTTC. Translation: CASSQTLGGHYGYTF.

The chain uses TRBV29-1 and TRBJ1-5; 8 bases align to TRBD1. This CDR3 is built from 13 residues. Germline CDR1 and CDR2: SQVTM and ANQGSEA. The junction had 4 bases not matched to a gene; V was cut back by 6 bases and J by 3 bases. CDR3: CSVETGDNQPQHF. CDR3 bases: TGCAGCGTGGAGACAGGGGACAATCAGCCCCAGCATTTT.

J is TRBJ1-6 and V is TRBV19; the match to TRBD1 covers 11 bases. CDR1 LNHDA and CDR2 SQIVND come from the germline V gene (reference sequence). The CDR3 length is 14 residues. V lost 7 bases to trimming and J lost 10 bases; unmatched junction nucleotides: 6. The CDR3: CASTQGTGGSPLHF. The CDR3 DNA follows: TGTGCCAGTACGCAAGGGACAGGGGGATCACCCCTCCACTTT.

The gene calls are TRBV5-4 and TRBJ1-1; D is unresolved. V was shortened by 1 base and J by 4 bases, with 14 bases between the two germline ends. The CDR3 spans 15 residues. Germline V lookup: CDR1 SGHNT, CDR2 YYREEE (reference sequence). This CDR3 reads CASSLLAGVGTEAFF. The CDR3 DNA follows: TGTGCCAGCAGCTTGCTAGCCGGGGTCGGCACTGAAGCTTTCTTT.

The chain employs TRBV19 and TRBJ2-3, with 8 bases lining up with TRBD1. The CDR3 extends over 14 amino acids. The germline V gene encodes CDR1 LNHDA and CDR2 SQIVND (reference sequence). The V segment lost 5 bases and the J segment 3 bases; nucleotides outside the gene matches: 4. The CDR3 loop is CASSLGQGTDTQYF. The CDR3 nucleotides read TGTGCCAGTAGTCTTGGACAGGGAACAGATACGCAGTATTTT.

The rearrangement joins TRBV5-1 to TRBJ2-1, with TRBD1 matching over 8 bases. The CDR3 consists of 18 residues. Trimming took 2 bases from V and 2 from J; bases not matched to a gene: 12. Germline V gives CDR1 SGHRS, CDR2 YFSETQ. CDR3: CASSLRWSPGQAYNEQFF. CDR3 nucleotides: TGCGCCAGCAGCTTAAGATGGAGTCCGGGACAGGCCTACAATGAGCAGTTCTTC.

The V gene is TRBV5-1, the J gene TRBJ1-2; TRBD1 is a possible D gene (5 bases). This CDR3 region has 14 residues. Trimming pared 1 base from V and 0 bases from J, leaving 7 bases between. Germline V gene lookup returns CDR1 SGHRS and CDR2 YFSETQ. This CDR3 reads CASSLSRANYGYTF. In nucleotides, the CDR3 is TGCGCCAGCAGCTTGTCCAGGGCTAACTATGGCTACACCTTC. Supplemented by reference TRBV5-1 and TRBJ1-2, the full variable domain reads KAGVTQTPRYLIKTRGQQVTLSCSPISGHRSVSWYQQTPGQGLQFLFEYFSETQRNKGNFPGRFSGRQFSNSRSEMNVSTLELGDSALYLCASSLSRANYGYTFGSGTRLTVV.

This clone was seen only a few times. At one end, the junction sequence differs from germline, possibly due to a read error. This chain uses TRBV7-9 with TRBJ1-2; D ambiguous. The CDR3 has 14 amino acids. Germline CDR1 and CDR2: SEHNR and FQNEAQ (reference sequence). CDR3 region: CSSSLDLFSYGYTF. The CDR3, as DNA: TGTTCCAGCAGCCTAGACTTATTTAGCTATGGCTACACCTTC. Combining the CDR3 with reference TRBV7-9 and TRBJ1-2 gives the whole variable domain DTGVSQNPRHKITKRGQNVTFRCDPISEHNRLYWYRQTLGQGPEFLTYFQNEAQLEKSRLLSDRFSAERPKGSFSTLEIQRTEQGDSAMYLCSSSLDLFSYGYTFGSGTRLTVV.

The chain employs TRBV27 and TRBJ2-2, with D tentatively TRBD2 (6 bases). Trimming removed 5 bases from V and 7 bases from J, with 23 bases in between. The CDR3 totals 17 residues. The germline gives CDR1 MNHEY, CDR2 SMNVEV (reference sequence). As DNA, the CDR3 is TGTGCCAGCAGTAGGGGCCGGGACTTCCTTTCAGGCGGGGAGCTGTTTTTT. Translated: CASSRGRDFLSGGELFF.

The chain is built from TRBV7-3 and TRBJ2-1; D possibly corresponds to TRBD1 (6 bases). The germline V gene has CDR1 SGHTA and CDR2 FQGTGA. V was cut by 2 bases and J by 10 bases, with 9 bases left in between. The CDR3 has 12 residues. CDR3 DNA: TGTGCCAGCAGCTTACTCGGGACAGAGCAGTTCTTC. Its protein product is CASSLLGTEQFF.

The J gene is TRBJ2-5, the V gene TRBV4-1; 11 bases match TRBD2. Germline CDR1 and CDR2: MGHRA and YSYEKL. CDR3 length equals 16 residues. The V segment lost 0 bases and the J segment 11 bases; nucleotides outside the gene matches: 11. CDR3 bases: TGCGCCAGCAGCCAAGAGGCAGTAGCGGGGGGGTGGGAGCAGTACTTC. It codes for CASSQEAVAGGWEQYF.